This note documents a single T cell receptor (beta chain) sequence. What it recognizes is unknown. Measured with immunoSEQ multiplex PCR; TCRdb has only the in-frame clones, and not every one. This sample has about 21,000 clones, with over 65% found just once. The germline V gene has CDR1 SNHLY and CDR2 FYNNEI. The CDR3 has 13 amino acids. Trimming stripped 2 bases from V and 8 bases from J, with 7 bases between. This specimen belongs to a study of T cells in localized non-small cell lung cancer. Notes on the study in general: In adjacent lung appeared a median around 56 of the top 100 tumor clones. Tumor showed lower T cell clonality than uninvolved adjacent lung, where it was highest. Heterogeneity cannot be ruled out, as sequencing used one tumor region only. The study linked higher blood T cell density to longer overall survival.

This TCR was sampled from a woman aged 40-69 years with stage II squamous cell lung carcinoma. Sequencing was performed on PBMCs, taken before any cancer treatment. The V gene is TRBV2, the J gene TRBJ1-6; D is unresolved. The CDR3 nucleotides are TGTGCCAGCAGTGAACTCGGAGATTCACCCCTCCACTTT. This sequence encodes CASSELGDSPLHF.